The 2 T cell receptor beta chains given below trace back to one sample, sequenced in a study of Ad26.COV2.S vaccination and SARS-CoV-2 variants. Described treatment: roughly 20 received Ad26.COV2.S at low or high dose, single or two shots; several received placebo; per-sample allocation not given. Sampling occurred on day 63 after the first vaccine or placebo injection. Libraries were prepared by immunoSEQ multiplex PCR; TCRdb keeps only in-frame clonotypes and omits some of them. The sample has approximately 500,000 clones, around 90% seen once. The sequences come from peripheral blood, collected in a trial of Ad26.COV2.S vaccine versus placebo. Receptor source: a person aged 18 to 65 who received the Ad26.COV2.S COVID-19 vaccine or a placebo.

V gene TRBV30 combines with J gene TRBJ1-1; D is possibly TRBD1 (5 bases). CDR1 is GTSNPN and CDR2 is SVGIG in the germline V gene (reference sequence). The V end was cut by 2 bases, the J end by 5 bases, with 18 bases between. There are 15 residues in the CDR3. As DNA, the CDR3 is TGTGCCTGGAGTCCTGGGGCAGGTCGAGGGACTGAAGCTTTCTTT. This translates into CAWSPGAGRGTEAFF.

The J gene is TRBJ2-7, the V gene TRBV28, with 7 bases that match TRBD1. The CDR3 is made up of 15 amino acids. V gave up 5 bases and J gave up 7 bases; unmatched junction bases: 14. CDR1 is MDHEN, CDR2 SYDVKM, per germline. The CDR3 DNA is TGTGCCAGCAGTCCCACGACAGGGTCCGGTTCGGAGCAGTACTTC. Translated: CASSPTTGSGSEQYF.